The source of this T cell receptor beta chain is a study of identical twins. Germline CDR1 and CDR2: MNHNS and SASEGT. This CDR3 is 14 amino acids long. Trimming took off 4 bases at V and 4 bases at J, with 10 bases between the two ends. This clonotype has at least ten counts. The target antigen is unknown. Template switching created a universal primer site, and the cDNA included unique molecular identifiers. TCRdb processed the 5' RACE reads anew with MiXCR; each CDR3 protein has one entry. The data hold 700,000 or so distinct CDR3 sequences, with under 9% observed a single time. Among all donors, each was a healthy Caucasian. Study outcomes and limitations: Invariant MAIT and iNKT cells are populations that could partly confound zero-insertion analyses. Cord blood beta clonotypes that were abundant carried fewer insertions, and memory repertoires showed no such trend.

Another study also made use of these data, one on yellow fever vaccine responses in identical twins.

The source is a woman aged 18-30 years in good health. This sequence joins TRBV6-1 and TRBJ1-4, with no clear D. The sample consisted of PBMCs. The CDR3 is CASSGRVNNEKLFF. The CDR3 region has the DNA TGTGCCAGCAGTGGCCGGGTCAATAATGAAAAACTGTTTTTT.